These T cell receptor beta chains were read from a single sample in a study of CD8+ T cells in alopecia areata. TCRdb's copy holds only in-frame clones and misses some; the assay was immunoSEQ multiplex PCR. The sample lists over 90,000 clones; 45% to 60% were seen once. Sample: CD4+ T cells sorted from blood. Source of these receptors: a human donor in good health. Each CDR3 is given with its conserved first and last residue. A D gene is named only where the DNA matches it firmly. Where a row states a size, it is once, few, many or the class of an expanded clone; other rows omit it.

>few|TRBJ2-3|NA|TRBV10-3
CAISGGSTNTDTQYF
TGTGCCATCAGTGGTGGGTCGACTAACACAGATACGCAGTATTTT
>NA|TRBJ1-5|TRBD1|TRBV29-1
CSVGSRTGEKHF
TGCAGCGTTGGGTCCCGGACAGGGGAGAAACATTTT
>NA|TRBJ2-5|NA|TRBV7-8
CASSPQAAVKETQYF
TGTGCCAGCAGCCCACAGGCAGCGGTAAAAGAGACCCAGTACTTC
>NA|TRBJ2-1|TRBD1|TRBV5-1
CASSVGGGSYNEQFF
TGCGCCAGCAGCGTAGGGGGCGGGTCCTACAATGAGCAGTTCTTC
>NA|TRBJ2-5|NA|TRBV5-1
CASSQAGLRQETQYF
TGCGCCAGCAGCCAGGCGGGGTTAAGGCAAGAGACCCAGTACTTC
>NA|TRBJ1-6|NA|TRBV10-3
CAISPDRRYNSPLHF
TGTGCCATCAGTCCTGACAGGCGCTATAATTCACCCCTCCACTTT
>NA|TRBJ2-5|NA|TRBV29-1
CSVGHTQETQYF
TGCAGCGTTGGGCATACGCAAGAGACCCAGTACTTC
>NA|TRBJ2-3|TRBD1|TRBV25-1
CASSVGQGIDTQYF
TGTGCCAGCAGTGTGGGACAGGGGATCGATACGCAGTATTTT
>NA|TRBJ1-2|NA|TRBV5-6
CASSLPLGGGYTF
TGTGCCAGCAGCCTGCCCCTGGGAGGGGGCTACACCTTC
>few|TRBJ2-2|NA|TRBV19
CASRGLANTGELFF
TGTGCCAGCCGGGGACTGGCGAACACCGGGGAGCTGTTTTTT
>NA|TRBJ2-2|NA|TRBV2
CASSEAGGRPLTGELFF
TGTGCCAGCAGTGAAGCGGGGGGCCGGCCCCTCACCGGGGAGCTGTTTTTT
>NA|TRBJ1-5|NA|TRBV5-1
CASSLDRVDNQPQHF
TGCGCCAGCAGCTTGGACAGGGTGGACAATCAGCCCCAGCATTTT
>NA|TRBJ1-1|TRBD1|TRBV4-3
CASSSHRGGMNTEAFF
TGCGCCAGCAGCTCTCACAGGGGGGGGATGAACACTGAAGCTTTCTTT
>NA|TRBJ2-7|NA|TRBV2
CASMRTVSSYEQYF
TGTGCCAGCATGCGGACGGTGAGCTCCTACGAGCAGTACTTC
>NA|TRBJ2-5|NA|TRBV11-3
CASSPTIHQETQYF
TGTGCCAGCAGCCCTACTATCCACCAAGAGACCCAGTACTTC
>few|TRBJ2-6|NA|TRBV4-2
CASSQGYGSSGANVLTF
TGTGCCAGCAGCCAAGGATACGGGTCCTCTGGGGCCAACGTCCTGACTTTC
>once|TRBJ1-6|TRBD1|TRBV30
CAWNGQGGSPLHF
TGTGCCTGGAACGGACAGGGTGGGTCACCCCTCCACTTT
>few|TRBJ2-5|NA|TRBV30
CAWSVHGAQTQYF
TGTGCCTGGAGTGTACACGGGGCACAGACCCAGTACTTC
>NA|TRBJ1-4|TRBD1|TRBV7-9
CASSSQQGTNEKLFF
TGTGCCAGCAGCTCCCAACAGGGGACTAATGAAAAACTGTTTTTT
>few|TRBJ2-5|TRBD1|TRBV7-2
CASSLGQGQETQYF
TGTGCCAGCAGCTTAGGACAGGGCCAAGAGACCCAGTACTTC
>once|TRBJ1-6|NA|TRBV30
CAWSAQKSSYNSPLHF
TGTGCCTGGAGTGCACAGAAGAGCTCCTATAATTCACCCCTCCACTTT
>NA|TRBJ2-1|TRBD2|TRBV4-2
CASSQGPSRGGAGEQFF
TGTGCCAGCAGCCAGGGCCCTTCTCGCGGGGGGGCCGGTGAGCAGTTCTTC
>few|TRBJ2-5|NA|TRBV10-3
CATVRSVGLETQYF
TGTGCCACCGTGAGGAGCGTGGGACTGGAGACCCAGTACTTC
>NA|TRBJ2-7|NA|TRBV25-1
CASTLGVEQYF
TGTGCCAGCACCCTCGGGGTCGAGCAGTACTTC
>NA|TRBJ2-3|NA|TRBV30
CAWSVNTHTQYF
TGTGCCTGGAGTGTTAACACACATACGCAGTATTTT
>NA|TRBJ1-1|NA|TRBV4-1
CASSQGKAGDTEAFF
TGCGCCAGCAGCCAAGGGAAGGCAGGGGACACTGAAGCTTTCTTT